This TCR beta chain came from a study of shared clonotypes between healthy human individuals. The table came from immunoSEQ multiplex PCR; TCRdb's copy has only in-frame clones and leaves some out. This table has 470,000 or so clones, around 73% appearing once. CDR3 length: 16 residues. Trimming removed 0 bases at V and 7 bases at J, with 15 bases between. The V gene's germline CDR1 is SGHTA and CDR2 FQGTGA. This TCR was recovered from a woman aged 40 to 49 in good health. Some clones in this sample may be carry-over from other donors' samples. Specimen: PBMCs. The rearrangement links TRBV7-3 to TRBJ2-2; a possible D gene is TRBD2 (5 bases). The DNA of the CDR3 is TGTGCCAGCAGCTTAACGGCGCCGCATGGAGGCGGGGAGCTGTTTTTT. Its translation is CASSLTAPHGGGELFF.